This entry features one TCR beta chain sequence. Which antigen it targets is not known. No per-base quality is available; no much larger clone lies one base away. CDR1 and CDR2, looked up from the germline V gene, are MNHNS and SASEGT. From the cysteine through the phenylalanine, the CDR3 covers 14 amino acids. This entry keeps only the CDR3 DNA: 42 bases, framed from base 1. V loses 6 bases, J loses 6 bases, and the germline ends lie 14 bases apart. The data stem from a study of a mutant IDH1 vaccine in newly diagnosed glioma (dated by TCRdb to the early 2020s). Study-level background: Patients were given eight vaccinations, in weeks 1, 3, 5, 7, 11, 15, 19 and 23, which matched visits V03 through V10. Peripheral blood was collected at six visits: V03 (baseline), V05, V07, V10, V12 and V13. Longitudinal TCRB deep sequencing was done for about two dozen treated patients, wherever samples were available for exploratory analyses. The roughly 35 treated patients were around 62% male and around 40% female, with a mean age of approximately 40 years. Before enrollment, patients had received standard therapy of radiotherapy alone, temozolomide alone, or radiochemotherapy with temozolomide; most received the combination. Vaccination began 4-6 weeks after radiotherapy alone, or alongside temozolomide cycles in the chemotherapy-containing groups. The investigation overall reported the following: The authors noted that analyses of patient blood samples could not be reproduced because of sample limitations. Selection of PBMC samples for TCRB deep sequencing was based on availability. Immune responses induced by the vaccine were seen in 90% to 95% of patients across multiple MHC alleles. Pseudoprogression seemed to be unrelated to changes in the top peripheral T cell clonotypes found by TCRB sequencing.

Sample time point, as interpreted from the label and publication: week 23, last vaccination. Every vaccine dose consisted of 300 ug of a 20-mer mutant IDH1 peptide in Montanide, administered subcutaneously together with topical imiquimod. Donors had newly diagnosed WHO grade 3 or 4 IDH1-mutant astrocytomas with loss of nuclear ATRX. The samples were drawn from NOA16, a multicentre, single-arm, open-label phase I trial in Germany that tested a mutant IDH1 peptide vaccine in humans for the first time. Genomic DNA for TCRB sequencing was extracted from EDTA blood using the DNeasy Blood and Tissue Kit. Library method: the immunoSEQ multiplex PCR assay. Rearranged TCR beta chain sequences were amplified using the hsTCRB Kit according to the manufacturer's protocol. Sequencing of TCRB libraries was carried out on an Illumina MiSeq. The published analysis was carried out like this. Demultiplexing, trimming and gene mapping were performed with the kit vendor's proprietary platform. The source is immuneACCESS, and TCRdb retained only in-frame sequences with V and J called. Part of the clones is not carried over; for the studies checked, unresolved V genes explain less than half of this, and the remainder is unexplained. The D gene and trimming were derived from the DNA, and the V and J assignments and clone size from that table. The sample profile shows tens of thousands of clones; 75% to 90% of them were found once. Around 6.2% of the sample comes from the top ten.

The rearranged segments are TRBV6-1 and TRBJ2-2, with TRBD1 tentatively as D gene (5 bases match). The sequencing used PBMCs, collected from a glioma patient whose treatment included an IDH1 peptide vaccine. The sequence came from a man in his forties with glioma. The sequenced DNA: TGTGCCAGCAGCAAGCCCTCAGGGTCCGGGGAGCTGTTTTTT. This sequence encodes CASSKPSGSGELFF.